These 3 T cell receptor beta chains originate from one sample sequenced in a study of blood T cell repertoires in COVID-19. The method was immunoSEQ multiplex PCR; TCRdb's version includes in-frame clones alone and lacks a portion of them. Of about 260,000 clones listed, around 90% are singletons. The specimen was PBMCs or T cells enriched from blood (not recorded which). These receptors were obtained from a woman aged 25-40 years with acute COVID-19.

This rearrangement joins TRBV2 to TRBJ2-1; 14 bases are a match to TRBD2. V was clipped by 5 bases and J by 8 bases; unmatched bases: 5. This CDR3 is built from 15 residues. The germline V gene has CDR1 SNHLY and CDR2 FYNNEI. CDR3 residues: CASSRLAGGGDEQFF. In DNA form, the CDR3 reads TGTGCCAGCAGTCGACTAGCGGGAGGGGGGGATGAGCAGTTCTTC.

This chain links TRBV4-3 with TRBJ2-1; 8 positions match TRBD2. Unmatched junction bases numbered 11, after V lost 0 bases and J lost 4 bases. CDR1 is LGHNA, CDR2 YSLEER, per germline. There are 18 residues in the CDR3. The CDR3 DNA follows: TGCGCCAGCAGCCAAGACCCTGATAGAGCGGGAGCTTACAATGAGCAGTTCTTC. Translation gives CASSQDPDRAGAYNEQFF.

The chain is built from TRBV27 and TRBJ1-5; TRBD1 matches at 8 bases. The J segment lost 6 bases and the V segment lost 4 bases, leaving 5 bases of the junction unmatched. CDR1 and CDR2 from the germline V gene are MNHEY and SMNVEV (reference sequence). CDR3 size: 14 residues. CDR3 bases: TGTGCCAGCAGTTCAACAGGGGGGAGTCAGCCCCAGCATTTT. Its translation is CASSSTGGSQPQHF.